A single sample is the source of the 19 T cell receptor beta chains below, sequenced in a study of T cell responses to AZD1222 COVID-19 vaccine. Repertoires were generated with immunoSEQ multiplex PCR, while TCRdb's copy carries only in-frame clones and drops some. The sample shows around 130,000 clones, 91% of them seen only once. The sample here was peripheral blood, taken 28 days after the second AZD1222 dose. These receptor sequences come from an adult who received the AZD1222 COVID-19 vaccine.

V is TRBV30 and J is TRBJ1-1, with D possibly TRBD1 on 6 matching bases. CDR1 GTSNPN and CDR2 SVGIG come from the germline V gene (reference sequence). This CDR3 has 15 amino acids. V lost 0 bases, J lost 1 base, and 12 bases lay in between. This CDR3 is CAWSVDDRSNTEAFF. The CDR3 DNA follows: TGTGCCTGGAGTGTAGATGACAGGTCGAACACTGAAGCTTTCTTT. The complete variable domain, with remaining parts taken from reference TRBV30 and TRBJ1-1, reads SQTIHQWPATLVQPVGSPLSLECTVEGTSNPNLYWYRQAAGRGLQLLFYSVGIGQISSEVPQNLSASRPQDRQFILSSKKLLLSDSGFYLCAWSVDDRSNTEAFFGQGTRLTVV.

The gene calls are TRBV6-5 and TRBJ2-7, with 12 bases lining up with TRBD2. The CDR3 is 15 amino acids. CDR1 MNHEY and CDR2 SVGAGI come from the germline V gene. V shed 10 bases, J shed 2 bases, and the junction held 9 bases outside the gene matches. CDR3 in amino acids: CAITSGGTRTYEQYF. In nucleotides, the CDR3 is TGTGCCATAACTAGCGGGGGGACGAGAACCTACGAGCAGTACTTC.

V and J are TRBV10-3 and TRBJ2-5; 10 bases fit TRBD1. The V and J ends lost 3 bases and 0 bases, in that order; junction bases with no gene match: 10. The germline V gene has CDR1 ENHRY and CDR2 SYGVKD. The CDR3 is 18 residues long. The CDR3 spells CAISEVYGTGDYQETQYF. The CDR3, as DNA: TGTGCCATCAGTGAAGTTTATGGGACAGGGGATTACCAAGAGACCCAGTACTTC.

The rearrangement uses TRBV6-5 and TRBJ2-7; D is tentatively TRBD1 or TRBD2 (5 bases each). CDR3 length: 16 amino acids. Trimming shortened V by 0 bases and J by 0 bases, and 12 bases separated the two germline ends. The germline V gene has CDR1 MNHEY and CDR2 SVGAGI. This CDR3 is CASSYSRGTSSYEQYV. The CDR3 DNA reads as TGTGCCAGCAGTTACTCTAGAGGGACGAGCTCCTACGAGCAGTACGTC.

This chain links TRBV18 with TRBJ1-1; TRBD1 is a possible D gene (6 bases). The germline CDR1 and CDR2 sequences are KGHSH and LQKENI. Trimming pared 5 bases from V and 2 bases from J, leaving 18 bases between. This CDR3 comprises 16 residues. CDR3 in DNA: TGTGCCAGCTCAGTACAGGGTTACGTTAGCAACACTGAAGCTTTCTTT. Translation gives CASSVQGYVSNTEAFF.

The sample holds one count of this clone. The chain is built from TRBV6-6 and TRBJ1-2; D gene uncertain. Germline values: CDR1 MNHNY, CDR2 SVGAGI (reference sequence). Trimming pared 2 bases from V and 0 bases from J, leaving 10 bases between. The CDR3 spans 15 residues. CDR3 residues: CASSYHDTTNYGYTF. The CDR3 DNA reads as TGTGCCAGCAGTTACCACGACACGACTAACTATGGCTACACCTTC.

This clone was observed a few times. V gene TRBV5-4 combines with J gene TRBJ2-2; D unclear. V lost 1 base and J 5 bases, leaving 3 bases between the germline ends. The CDR3 extends over 12 amino acids. Germline V gene data show CDR1 as SGHNT and CDR2 as YYREEE (reference sequence). The CDR3 is CASSLWTGELFF. The CDR3 region has the DNA TGTGCCAGCAGCTTGTGGACCGGGGAGCTGTTTTTT.

This chain joins TRBV5-4 and TRBJ1-6; 9 bases are shared with TRBD1. The CDR3 extends over 15 amino acids. Unmatched junction bases numbered 12, after V lost 4 bases and J lost 13 bases. The germline CDR1 and CDR2 sequences are SGHNT and YYREEE (reference sequence). Here the CDR3 DNA reads TGTGCCAGCAGCCGGACTTTGGGACAGGGCATCCCCCTCCACTTT. It yields the protein CASSRTLGQGIPLHF.

This rearrangement joins TRBV11-2 to TRBJ1-3; D remains ambiguous. Per the germline V gene, CDR1 is SGHAT and CDR2 is FQNNGV. V dropped 3 bases and J dropped 2 bases, with 5 bases sitting between them. The CDR3 runs 13 residues. The CDR3 reads CASSFGTGNTIYF. The DNA of the CDR3 is TGTGCCAGCAGCTTCGGGACTGGAAACACCATATATTTT.

The chain links TRBV3-1 (or the pseudogene TRBV3-2) to TRBJ2-1; TRBD2 agrees at 9 bases. V dropped 1 base and J dropped 6; count of bases not matched to a gene: 4. Germline CDR1 reads LGHDT; CDR2 reads YNNKEL (reference sequence). CDR3 length equals 15 residues. The CDR3 reads CASSQVLAGANEQFF. CDR3 in DNA: TGTGCCAGCAGCCAAGTTTTAGCGGGGGCCAATGAGCAGTTCTTC.

V usage is TRBV10-3 and J usage is TRBJ2-2; 10 bases agree with TRBD2. Germline V gives CDR1 ENHRY, CDR2 SYGVKD. The CDR3 has 13 residues. J was trimmed by 7 bases and V by 8 bases; bases with no gene match: 4. The CDR3 nucleotides read TGTGCCATCTGCAGCGGGAGGGACGGGGAGCTGTTTTTT. As protein: CAICSGRDGELFF.

The rearrangement uses TRBV14 and TRBJ2-3, with D possibly being TRBD2 (6 bases). Germline V gene data show CDR1 as SGHDN and CDR2 as FVKESK. The CDR3 consists of 16 residues. The ends were cut back, 4 bases at V and 5 bases at J, with 19 bases in the middle. The CDR3: CASSPLGGQGGDTQYF. The CDR3 DNA reads TGTGCCAGCAGCCCCCTAGGAGGGCAGGGTGGAGATACGCAGTATTTT.

This sequence joins TRBV3-1 (or the pseudogene TRBV3-2) and TRBJ2-3; D is ambiguous. V lost 6 bases and J lost 6, with 10 bases in between. The CDR3 is 12 amino acids. Germline-derived CDR1 and CDR2 are LGHDT and YNNKEL (reference sequence). The CDR3 sequence is CASRDVLDTQYF. The DNA for the CDR3 is TGTGCCAGCAGAGACGTCTTGGATACGCAGTATTTT.

V and J are TRBV7-6 and TRBJ1-5; D gene ambiguous. Between the trimmed V and J ends, which lost 1 base and 2 bases, there was a span of 9 bases. Germline values: CDR1 SGHVS, CDR2 FNYEAQ. CDR3 length: 15 residues. The CDR3 region is CASSLEGSGNQPQHF. In DNA form, the CDR3 reads TGTGCCAGCAGCTTAGAGGGATCCGGCAATCAGCCCCAGCATTTT. Full variable domain (remainder filled in from reference TRBV7-6 and TRBJ1-5): GAGVSQSPRYKVTKRGQDVALRCDPISGHVSLYWYRQALGQGPEFLTYFNYEAQQDKSGLPNDRFSAERPEGSISTLTIQRTEQRDSAMYRCASSLEGSGNQPQHFGDGTRLSIL.

V and J are TRBV5-1 and TRBJ2-7; no clear D. Germline CDR1 reads SGHRS; CDR2 reads YFSETQ. V was pared by 0 bases and J by 3 bases, with 4 bases between. CDR3 length equals 12 residues. The DNA for the CDR3 is TGCGCCAGCAGCTTGGATGTCTACGAGCAGTACTTC. This codes for CASSLDVYEQYF.

This clone was detected only a few times. This chain uses TRBV19 with TRBJ2-7; 7 positions agree with TRBD1. After removal of 10 bases from V and 1 base from J, the junction contained 4 bases not matched to a gene. In germline, CDR1 is LNHDA, CDR2 SQIVND (reference sequence). The CDR3 has 12 residues. CDR3 nucleotides: TGTGCCACCCAGGGACAGTCCTACGAGCAGTACTTC. This sequence encodes CATQGQSYEQYF.

A single count supports this clone. The chain has TRBV7-2 and TRBJ1-1, with D perhaps matching TRBD1 (6 bases). Germline CDR1 is SGHTA and CDR2 is FQGNSA. CDR3 size: 16 residues. V dropped 3 bases and J dropped 0 bases, with 14 bases sitting between them. CDR3 protein: CASSFQGGPMNTEAFF. The CDR3, as DNA: TGTGCCAGCAGCTTTCAAGGGGGGCCTATGAACACTGAAGCTTTCTTT.

The CDR3 protein is CASSSGTPGANVLTF. CDR3 sequence (DNA): TGCGCCAGCTCTTCAGGGACCCCTGGGGCCAACGTCCTGACTTTC. The chain employs TRBV5-1 and TRBJ2-6; D tentatively reads TRBD1 or TRBD2 (5 bases each). The V and J ends lost 7 bases and 2 bases respectively, with 13 bases between them. Germline CDR1 is SGHRS and CDR2 is YFSETQ. This CDR3 contains 15 residues.

The rearrangement joins TRBV29-1 to TRBJ2-1; the match to TRBD1 covers 7 bases. The CDR3 is 11 residues long. V was clipped by 7 bases and J by 7 bases; unmatched bases: 4. Looked up from germline, CDR1 is SQVTM and CDR2 is ANQGSEA. This CDR3 reads CSGDRVNEQFF. CDR3 bases: TGCAGCGGAGACAGGGTTAATGAGCAGTTCTTC.